The T cell receptor beta chain under discussion was sequenced for a study of blood T cell repertoires in COVID-19. Study details: The study drew acute and convalescent COVID-19 samples from the United States, Italy and Spain. Sources were T cells, B-cell-depleted T cells, or PBMCs; the material itself was cDNA or gDNA.

V shed 2 bases, J shed 1 base, and the junction held 15 bases outside the gene matches. This CDR3 comprises 19 residues. In the original processing: Quantification of nucleated cells was approximated via reference gene primer amplification. Clones were sequenced by immunoSEQ multiplex PCR, and TCRdb holds only the in-frame ones, with some missing. For V, J and clone size, that table is used; D and trimming come from the DNA. Found here are tens of thousands of clones, roughly four fifths of them singletons; the top ten hold roughly 10%. Input material: peripheral blood. The origin of this receptor is a human donor in a cohort sampled during active COVID-19. The genes are TRBV23-1 and TRBJ2-7, with TRBD1 identical over 9 bases. TRBV23-1 is an open reading frame whose function is uncertain. The CDR3 is CASSQPPSRDRDQSYEQYF. CDR3 nucleotide sequence: TGCGCCAGCAGTCAACCACCGTCCCGGGACAGGGACCAGTCCTACGAGCAGTACTTC.